This T cell receptor (beta chain) was observed in a study of OX40 agonist ivuxolimab in advanced cancers. Regarding the study as a whole: At 0.1 to 3.0 mg/kg and by week 6, CD4+ and CD8+ T cells in the blood had expanded clonally.

A word on this clone: Its antigen is undetermined.

Profiled with immunoSEQ multiplex PCR; TCRdb holds only in-frame clones, not every one. Here the sample spans 60,000 or so clones, just over 85% being singletons. The V gene lost 4 bases and the J gene lost 7 bases, with 17 bases spanning the gap. Looked up from germline, CDR1 is LGHNA and CDR2 is YNFKEQ. This CDR3 is 15 amino acids long. This TCR came from an adult with an advanced solid tumor such as melanoma, head and neck, liver or kidney cancer. V gene TRBV4-2 combines with J gene TRBJ1-3; D gene ambiguous. This specimen consisted of CD4+ or CD8+ T cells sorted from blood, obtained in a trial of the OX40 agonist ivuxolimab. CDR3 DNA: TGTGCCAGCAGCCGCACCTTGTCACCGGATAACACCATATATTTT. Its translation is CASSRTLSPDNTIYF.